These T cell receptor beta chains were read from a single sample in a study of cytotoxic CD8 clonotypes in ibrutinib-treated CLL. The table came from immunoSEQ multiplex PCR; TCRdb's copy has only in-frame clones and leaves some out. The data contain 150,000 or so clones, around three quarters of them singletons. Source: PBMCs, taken after 12 months of ibrutinib treatment. The receptors originated from a human donor with chronic lymphocytic leukemia. CDR3s include the opening cysteine and the closing phenylalanine or tryptophan. D genes are given only for firm matches. The size of a clone is reported for some rows only, either as once, few or many, or as a class for expanded clones.

CDR3aa: CASSIGVTSYEQYF
CDR3nt: TGTGCCAGCAGCATCGGGGTTACTTCCTACGAGCAGTACTTC
v_gene: TRBV9
d_gene: -
abundance: once
len: 14
j_gene: TRBJ2-7

CDR3aa: CASSTTGTGQPQHF
CDR3nt: TGTGCCAGTAGTACCACCGGGACAGGTCAGCCCCAGCATTTT
v_gene: TRBV19
d_gene: TRBD1
abundance: -
len: 14
j_gene: TRBJ1-5

CDR3aa: CASSQVFPVGFYEQYF
CDR3nt: TGCGCCAGCAGCCAAGTGTTCCCCGTGGGATTTTACGAGCAGTACTTC
v_gene: TRBV4-3
d_gene: -
abundance: -
len: 16
j_gene: TRBJ2-7

CDR3aa: CASSESGGHNEQFF
CDR3nt: TGCGCCAGCAGTGAGTCGGGCGGGCACAATGAGCAGTTCTTC
v_gene: TRBV10-1
d_gene: -
abundance: -
len: 14
j_gene: TRBJ2-1

CDR3aa: CASSPVFGQGITEAFF
CDR3nt: TGTGCCAGCTCACCAGTTTTTGGACAGGGGATCACTGAAGCTTTCTTT
v_gene: TRBV18
d_gene: TRBD1
abundance: once
len: 16
j_gene: TRBJ1-1

CDR3aa: CASSQSGIGGYTF
CDR3nt: TGTGCCAGCAGCCAGTCAGGGATCGGCGGCTACACCTTC
v_gene: TRBV7-3
d_gene: -
abundance: -
len: 13
j_gene: TRBJ1-2

CDR3aa: CASRQRQGSYNEQFF
CDR3nt: TGTGCCAGCAGGCAACGGCAGGGGTCCTACAATGAGCAGTTCTTC
v_gene: TRBV6-5
d_gene: -
abundance: -
len: 15
j_gene: TRBJ2-1

CDR3aa: CASSLAGAGNEQFF
CDR3nt: TGTGCCAGCAGCTTAGCGGGAGCAGGCAATGAGCAGTTCTTC
v_gene: TRBV13
d_gene: -
abundance: -
len: 14
j_gene: TRBJ2-1

CDR3aa: CASSQDRGGWGVAFF
CDR3nt: TGCGCCAGCAGCCAAGATCGGGGGGGCTGGGGCGTAGCTTTCTTT
v_gene: TRBV4-3
d_gene: -
abundance: once
len: 15
j_gene: TRBJ1-1

CDR3aa: CSGLRTDTQYF
CDR3nt: TGCAGTGGGCTAAGAACAGATACGCAGTATTTT
v_gene: TRBV20-1
d_gene: -
abundance: -
len: 11
j_gene: TRBJ2-3

CDR3aa: CASSQEIRESDIQYF
CDR3nt: TGTGCCAGCAGCCAAGAGATTCGAGAGAGTGACATTCAGTACTTC
v_gene: TRBV4-2
d_gene: -
abundance: -
len: 15
j_gene: TRBJ2-4

CDR3aa: CASSEALKTNYGYTF
CDR3nt: TGTGCCAGCAGTGAAGCGCTTAAAACGAACTATGGCTACACCTTC
v_gene: TRBV2
d_gene: -
abundance: once
len: 15
j_gene: TRBJ1-2

CDR3aa: CASSESGFVFEQYF
CDR3nt: TGTGCCAGCAGTGAATCAGGATTCGTTTTCGAGCAGTACTTC
v_gene: TRBV6-1
d_gene: -
abundance: -
len: 14
j_gene: TRBJ2-7

CDR3aa: CASSPGDLENEQFF
CDR3nt: TGCGCCAGCAGCCCGGGGGACCTGGAAAATGAGCAGTTCTTC
v_gene: TRBV5-1
d_gene: -
abundance: -
len: 14
j_gene: TRBJ2-1

CDR3aa: CASSVAFDSYEQYF
CDR3nt: TGTGCCAGCAGCGTAGCCTTCGACTCCTACGAGCAGTACTTC
v_gene: TRBV5-8
d_gene: -
abundance: -
len: 14
j_gene: TRBJ2-7

CDR3aa: CASSLQGRDTEAFF
CDR3nt: TGTGCCAGCAGCTTACAGGGTAGAGACACTGAAGCTTTCTTT
v_gene: TRBV5-5
d_gene: -
abundance: -
len: 14
j_gene: TRBJ1-1

CDR3aa: CASSLKNRGDTQYF
CDR3nt: TGCGCCAGCAGCCTCAAGAACAGGGGAGATACGCAGTATTTT
v_gene: TRBV5-1
d_gene: TRBD1
abundance: -
len: 14
j_gene: TRBJ2-3

CDR3aa: CASSLVGGEDEQYF
CDR3nt: TGCGCCAGCAGCTTGGTAGGGGGCGAGGACGAGCAGTACTTC
v_gene: TRBV5-1
d_gene: TRBD1
abundance: -
len: 14
j_gene: TRBJ2-7

CDR3aa: CASRAQGSSYEQYF
CDR3nt: TGTGCCAGCAGGGCACAGGGGAGCTCCTACGAGCAGTACTTC
v_gene: TRBV6-6
d_gene: TRBD1
abundance: -
len: 14
j_gene: TRBJ2-7

CDR3aa: CASSSGATDTQYF
CDR3nt: TGTGCCAGCAGTTCAGGAGCCACAGATACGCAGTATTTT
v_gene: TRBV28
d_gene: -
abundance: -
len: 13
j_gene: TRBJ2-3

CDR3aa: CASTEGGVNGNEQFF
CDR3nt: TGTGCCAGCACCGAAGGGGGTGTAAATGGCAATGAGCAGTTCTTC
v_gene: TRBV2
d_gene: -
abundance: -
len: 15
j_gene: TRBJ2-1

CDR3aa: CASSTSGQSSGNTIYF
CDR3nt: TGTGCCAGCAGCACCTCGGGGCAAAGCTCTGGAAACACCATATATTTT
v_gene: TRBV11-2
d_gene: -
abundance: -
len: 16
j_gene: TRBJ1-3

CDR3aa: CASSLAGYTGELFF
CDR3nt: TGTGCCAGCAGCTTAGCAGGGTACACCGGGGAGCTGTTTTTT
v_gene: TRBV7-9
d_gene: -
abundance: -
len: 14
j_gene: TRBJ2-2